Sequencing of this T cell receptor beta chain was carried out in a study of response to subunit inactivated influenza vaccine. A single record per CDR3 protein comes from TCRdb applying MiXCR to the RT-PCR reads. Of 450,000 to 600,000 distinct CDR3 sequences listed, more than 7% are singletons. From germline, CDR1 is SGHAT and CDR2 FQNNGV. The CDR3 covers 13 residues. Trimming removed 3 bases at V and 6 bases at J, with 9 bases between. V and J are TRBV11-2 and TRBJ2-4; D gene uncertain. The receptor was isolated from a man in his fifties or sixties who received an inactivated influenza vaccine. Sequencing used PBMCs from blood, obtained 23 to 25 months after vaccination. The CDR3 here is CASSFAPLNIQYF. CDR3 sequence (DNA): TGTGCCAGCAGCTTTGCCCCACTAAACATTCAGTACTTC.